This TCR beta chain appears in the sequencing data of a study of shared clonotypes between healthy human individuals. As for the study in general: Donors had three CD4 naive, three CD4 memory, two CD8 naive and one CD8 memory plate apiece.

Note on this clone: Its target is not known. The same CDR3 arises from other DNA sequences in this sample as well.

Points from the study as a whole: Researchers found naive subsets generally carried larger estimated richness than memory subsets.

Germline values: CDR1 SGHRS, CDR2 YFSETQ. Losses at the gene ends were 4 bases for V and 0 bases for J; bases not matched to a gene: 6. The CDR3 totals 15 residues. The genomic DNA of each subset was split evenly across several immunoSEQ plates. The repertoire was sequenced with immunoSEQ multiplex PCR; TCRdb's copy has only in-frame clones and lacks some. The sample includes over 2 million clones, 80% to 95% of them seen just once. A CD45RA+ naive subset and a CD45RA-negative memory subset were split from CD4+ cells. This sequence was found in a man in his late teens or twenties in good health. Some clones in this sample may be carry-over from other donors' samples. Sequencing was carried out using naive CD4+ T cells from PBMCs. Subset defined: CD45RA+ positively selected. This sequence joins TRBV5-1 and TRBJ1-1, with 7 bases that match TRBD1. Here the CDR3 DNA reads TGCGCCAGCAGCCCCGGGACAGCTTTGAACACTGAAGCTTTCTTT. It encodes CASSPGTALNTEAFF.